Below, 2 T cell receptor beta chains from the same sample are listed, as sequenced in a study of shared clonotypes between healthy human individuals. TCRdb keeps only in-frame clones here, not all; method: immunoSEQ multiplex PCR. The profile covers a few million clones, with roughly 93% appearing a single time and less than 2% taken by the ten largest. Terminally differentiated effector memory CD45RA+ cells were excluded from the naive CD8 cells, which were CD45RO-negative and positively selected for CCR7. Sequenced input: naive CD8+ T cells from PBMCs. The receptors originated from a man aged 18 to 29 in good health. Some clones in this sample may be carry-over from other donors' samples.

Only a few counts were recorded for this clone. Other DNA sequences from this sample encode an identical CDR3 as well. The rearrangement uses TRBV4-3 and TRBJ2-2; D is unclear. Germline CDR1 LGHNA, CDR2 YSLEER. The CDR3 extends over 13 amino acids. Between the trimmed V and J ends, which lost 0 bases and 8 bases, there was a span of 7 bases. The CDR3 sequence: CASSQDWSGELFF. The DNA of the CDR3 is TGCGCCAGCAGCCAAGATTGGTCTGGGGAGCTGTTTTTT.

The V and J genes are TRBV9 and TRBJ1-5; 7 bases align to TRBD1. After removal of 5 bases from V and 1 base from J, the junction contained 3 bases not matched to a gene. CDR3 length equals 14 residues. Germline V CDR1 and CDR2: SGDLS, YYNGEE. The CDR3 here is CASRVDRSNQPQHF. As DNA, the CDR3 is TGTGCCAGCAGGGTGGACAGGAGCAATCAGCCCCAGCATTTT. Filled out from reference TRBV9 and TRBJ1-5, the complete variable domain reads DSGVTQTPKHLITATGQRVTLRCSPRSGDLSVYWYQQSLDQGLQFLIQYYNGEERAKGNILERFSAQQFPDLHSELNLSSLELGDSALYFCASRVDRSNQPQHFGDGTRLSIL.